The 25 T cell receptor beta chains in this list originate from one sample, sequenced in a study of cytomegalovirus exposure and HLA in healthy donors. Researchers ran the PCR with 60 Vbeta and 13 Jbeta primers. Produced via immunoSEQ multiplex PCR; TCRdb's table is partial and in-frame only. The table records approximately 190,000 clones, roughly 84% of them present only once. Specimen: PBMCs. These receptors came from a woman aged 50 to 60 in good health and CMV-seropositive.

V gene TRBV7-6 combines with J gene TRBJ2-1; TRBD2 aligns across 12 bases. Unmatched junction bases numbered 13, after V lost 1 base and J lost 0 bases. CDR1 is SGHVS, CDR2 FNYEAQ, per germline. This CDR3 has 21 amino acids. Here the CDR3 reads CASSLVASGGGLRSSYNEQFF. The CDR3 DNA follows: TGTGCCAGCAGCTTAGTGGCTAGCGGGGGGGGATTACGGAGCTCCTACAATGAGCAGTTCTTC.

The chain recombines TRBV5-6 with TRBJ1-6, with 10 bases that match TRBD1. Trimming cost V 4 bases and J 6 bases; bases outside gene matches: 7. Germline CDR1 reads SGHDT; CDR2 reads YYEEEE. The CDR3 loop spans 16 amino acids. The CDR3 nucleotides read TGTGCCAGCAGCGAAACGGGACAGGGGTTTAATTCACCCCTCCACTTT. As protein: CASSETGQGFNSPLHF.

V gene TRBV7-2 combines with J gene TRBJ2-3; D remains ambiguous. CDR3 size: 16 residues. Between the trimmed V and J ends, which lost 4 bases and 1 base, there was a span of 15 bases. Per germline, CDR1 SGHTA and CDR2 FQGNSA. The CDR3 protein is CASSSLTSRRTDTQYF. CDR3 nucleotide sequence: TGTGCCAGCAGCTCTCTCACCTCGCGCCGCACAGATACGCAGTATTTT.

The gene calls are TRBV6-5 and TRBJ1-1, with a possible D match to TRBD1 (5 bases). V was clipped by 6 bases and J by 6 bases, with 20 bases between them. Germline CDR1 is MNHEY and CDR2 is SVGAGI. This CDR3 contains 15 residues. CDR3 loop: CASSVEPDKWAEAFF. CDR3 in DNA: TGTGCCAGCAGCGTAGAACCGGACAAATGGGCTGAAGCTTTCTTT.

The V gene is TRBV6-5, the J gene TRBJ1-6; 9 positions agree with TRBD1. CDR1 MNHEY and CDR2 SVGAGI come from the germline V gene. This CDR3 is 15 amino acids long. The J segment lost 10 bases and the V segment lost 6 bases, leaving 10 bases of the junction unmatched. The CDR3 sequence: CASRPPLDRGSPLHF. The DNA for the CDR3 is TGTGCCAGCAGACCCCCCTTGGACAGGGGATCACCCCTCCACTTT.

This chain joins TRBV4-2 and TRBJ2-5; D call uncertain. Per germline, CDR1 LGHNA and CDR2 YNFKEQ. Between the trimmed V and J ends, which lost 2 bases and 1 base, there was a span of 5 bases. The CDR3 has 13 amino acids. The CDR3 is CASSQPGQETQYF. The CDR3 DNA sequence: TGTGCCAGCAGCCAACCGGGCCAAGAGACCCAGTACTTC.

The gene calls are TRBV5-5 and TRBJ2-7, with 9 bases matching TRBD2. CDR1 is SGHKS, CDR2 YYEKEE, per germline (reference sequence). The CDR3 is 14 amino acids. With V trimmed by 4 bases and J by 2 bases, 4 bases remained unmatched. This CDR3 reads CASSLSGGPYEQYF. The DNA of the CDR3 is TGTGCCAGCAGCCTTAGCGGGGGCCCCTACGAGCAGTACTTC.

V and J are TRBV2 and TRBJ2-2, with D maybe TRBD1 (5 bases). This CDR3 has 15 residues. Germline CDR1 and CDR2: SNHLY and FYNNEI. V lost 7 bases to trimming and J lost 1 base, with 13 bases between them. In DNA form, the CDR3 reads TGTGCCAGCACCCCCGGACATCTGAACACCGGGGAGCTGTTTTTT. Protein: CASTPGHLNTGELFF.

Notes on this clone: In the same sample, other DNA sequences code for this CDR3. The gene calls are TRBV6-1 and TRBJ1-6; maybe TRBD1 (6 bases). Germline-derived CDR1 and CDR2 are MNHNS and SASEGT. V shed 6 bases and J shed 5 bases, with 8 bases lying between them. The CDR3 totals 13 residues. The CDR3 nucleotides read TGTGCCAGCAGACAGGGTGATAATTCACCCCTCCACTTT. Translating gives CASRQGDNSPLHF.

This clone has just one count. The V gene is TRBV7-2, the J gene TRBJ2-5, with TRBD2 identical over 8 bases. Germline CDR1 reads SGHTA; CDR2 reads FQGNSA. The CDR3 runs to 15 residues. The V gene end was trimmed by 1 base and the J gene end by 4 bases; junction bases not matched to a gene: 5. DNA for the CDR3: TGTGCCAGCAGCTTAGAACGGGGGGGACGAGAGACCCAGTACTTC. It yields the protein CASSLERGGRETQYF. Looking up the rest from reference TRBV7-2 and TRBJ2-5 gives the full variable domain: GAGVSQSPSNKVTEKGKDVELRCDPISGHTALYWYRQSLGQGLEFLIYFQGNSAPDKSGLPSDRFSAERTGGSVSTLTIQRTQQEDSAVYLCASSLERGGRETQYFGPGTRLLVL.

V and J are TRBV15 and TRBJ2-3; 11 bases match TRBD2. Germline V gene sequence: CDR1 LNHNV, CDR2 YYDKDF (reference sequence). CDR3 length: 16 amino acids. V dropped 5 bases and J dropped 4; count of bases not matched to a gene: 8. Here the CDR3 DNA reads TGTGCCACCAGCGTTAGCGGGGGGGCCCCCCCAGATACGCAGTATTTT. As protein: CATSVSGGAPPDTQYF.

In the case of this clone: Sequence at one end of the junction differs from germline and may be a read error. The CDR3 DNA is TGTGCCAGCATTGAACTAGCGGGGGGATTAACAGATACGCAGTATTTT. It encodes CASIELAGGLTDTQYF. The gene calls are TRBV2 and TRBJ2-3, with TRBD2 identical over 12 bases. CDR3 length: 16 amino acids. Germline V gives CDR1 SNHLY, CDR2 FYNNEI.

The chain carries TRBV6-6 and TRBJ2-1; D perhaps matches TRBD2 (7 bases). This CDR3 comprises 14 residues. Germline V gene data show CDR1 as MNHNY and CDR2 as SVGAGI (reference sequence). The ends were cut back, 6 bases at V and 10 bases at J, with 19 bases in the middle. The CDR3 loop is CASRGGLPPGEQFF. Here the CDR3 DNA reads TGTGCCAGCAGGGGGGGGCTGCCCCCGGGGGAGCAGTTCTTC.

This chain connects TRBV5-1 to TRBJ2-1; tentatively, D is TRBD2 (7 bases). Germline-derived CDR1 and CDR2 are SGHRS and YFSETQ. V was shortened by 4 bases and J by 4 bases, with 18 bases between the two germline ends. The CDR3 is 16 residues long. The CDR3 here is CASSPGARGAYNEQFF. The CDR3 bases are TGCGCCAGCAGCCCGGGTGCCCGGGGGGCGTACAATGAGCAGTTCTTC.

The chain has TRBV5-1 and TRBJ2-5; a weak D match, TRBD2 (7 bases). CDR3 length: 15 amino acids. The ends were cut back, 4 bases at V and 2 bases at J, with 15 bases in the middle. Germline CDR1 reads SGHRS; CDR2 reads YFSETQ. The CDR3 bases are TGCGCCAGCAGCCGGTGGGGGGGGCCTCAAGAGACCCAGTACTTC. It encodes CASSRWGGPQETQYF.

As concerns this clone: Distinct nucleotide sequences in the sample also encode this CDR3. The rearrangement joins TRBV15 to TRBJ2-5, with 8 bases that match TRBD1. Unmatched junction bases numbered 5, after V lost 9 bases and J lost 2 bases. Germline CDR1 LNHNV, CDR2 YYDKDF (reference sequence). This CDR3 has 13 residues. CDR3 region: CATADRVQETQYF. DNA for the CDR3: TGTGCCACGGCGGACAGGGTGCAAGAGACCCAGTACTTC.

In regard to this clone: At one end the junction does not follow the germline gene, possibly because of a read error. The CDR3 nucleotides are TGTGCCAGTAGTAGCGGGGGGGCGAAGACCGGGGAGCTGTTTTTT. This gives the protein CASSSGGAKTGELFF. The J gene is TRBJ2-2, the V gene TRBV19, with TRBD2 identical over 9 bases. The germline CDR1 and CDR2 sequences are LNHDA and SQIVND (reference sequence). The CDR3 has 15 amino acids.

The chain joins TRBV4-1 to TRBJ2-1, with TRBD2 matching over 9 bases. The germline V gene has CDR1 MGHRA and CDR2 YSYEKL. CDR3 length equals 17 residues. Trimming cost V 1 base and J 4 bases; bases outside gene matches: 8. The chain's CDR3 is CASSQVLAGDLYNEQFF. The CDR3 DNA reads TGCGCCAGCAGCCAAGTGTTAGCGGGGGACCTATACAATGAGCAGTTCTTC.

The chain recombines TRBV6-5 with TRBJ1-1; D not certain. CDR1 MNHEY and CDR2 SVGAGI come from the germline V gene. Trimming pared 6 bases from V and 8 bases from J, leaving 16 bases between. This CDR3 is built from 13 residues. As DNA, the CDR3 is TGTGCCAGCAGGGAAACCGGGATCCTCGAAGCTTTCTTT. Translating gives CASRETGILEAFF.

This sequence joins TRBV7-3 and TRBJ1-1, with no clear D. V was shortened by 5 bases and J by 1 base, with 8 bases between the two germline ends. The CDR3 has 13 residues. Germline CDR1 reads SGHTA; CDR2 reads FQGTGA. CDR3 in amino acids: CASSQQRNTEAFF. The CDR3 nucleotides read TGTGCCAGCAGCCAACAGAGGAACACTGAAGCTTTCTTT.

The J gene is TRBJ1-2, the V gene TRBV7-2; 10 bases align to TRBD1. V gave up 9 bases and J gave up 6 bases; unmatched junction bases: 7. Germline loops: CDR1 SGHTA, CDR2 FQGNSA. The CDR3 runs to 13 residues. The CDR3 reads CASNRQGANGYTF. Here the CDR3 DNA reads TGTGCCAGTAACCGACAGGGGGCGAATGGCTACACCTTC. The variable domain in full, with the rest retrieved from reference TRBV7-2 and TRBJ1-2, is GAGVSQSPSNKVTEKGKDVELRCDPISGHTALYWYRQSLGQGLEFLIYFQGNSAPDKSGLPSDRFSAERTGGSVSTLTIQRTQQEDSAVYLCASNRQGANGYTFGSGTRLTVV.

The V gene is TRBV5-5, the J gene TRBJ1-6, with TRBD1 as a possible D gene (5 bases). Looked up from germline, CDR1 is SGHKS and CDR2 is YYEKEE (reference sequence). This CDR3 has 20 amino acids. Trimming took 3 bases from V and 0 from J, leaving 22 bases between them. The CDR3: CASSSLWGGAASSYNSPLHF. CDR3 DNA sequence: TGTGCCAGCAGCTCTCTTTGGGGGGGTGCGGCGAGCTCCTATAATTCACCCCTCCACTTT.

V is TRBV4-1 and J is TRBJ2-7, with D possibly being TRBD2 (5 bases). The CDR3 runs 15 residues. V lost 2 bases and J 3 bases, leaving 14 bases between the germline ends. CDR1 is MGHRA and CDR2 is YSYEKL in the germline V gene. CDR3 in DNA: TGCGCCAGCAGCCAACTTCTTACTAGGAACTACGAGCAGTACTTC. Translating it yields CASSQLLTRNYEQYF.

CDR3 protein: CASSFSRVGSGASSYEQYF. The CDR3 nucleotides read TGTGCCAGCAGCTTTTCCAGGGTCGGTAGCGGGGCAAGCTCCTACGAGCAGTACTTC. This sequence joins TRBV5-4 and TRBJ2-7, with 8 bases aligning to TRBD2. CDR3 length: 19 residues. CDR1 and CDR2 from the germline V gene are SGHNT and YYREEE (reference sequence). V was clipped by 2 bases and J by 0 bases; unmatched bases: 16.

The table lists this clone with a few counts. The chain employs TRBV6-1 and TRBJ1-1; perhaps TRBD1 as D (5 bases). V shed 0 bases and J shed 2 bases, with 7 bases lying between them. In germline, CDR1 is MNHNS, CDR2 SASEGT. The CDR3 has 14 amino acids. The CDR3: CASSEAGANTEAFF. For the CDR3, the DNA is TGTGCCAGCAGTGAAGCAGGGGCTAACACTGAAGCTTTCTTT.